These 12 T cell receptor beta chains came from one sample sequenced in a study of blood T cell repertoires in COVID-19. Only in-frame clones appear in the TCRdb table, and some are missing; sequencing was by immunoSEQ multiplex PCR. Among just over 300,000 clones listed, about 91% were seen once. The sample comprised PBMCs or T cells enriched from blood (not recorded which). These receptors originate from a woman aged 40 to 50 who had recovered from COVID-19.

This chain links TRBV2 with TRBJ2-7, with 9 positions matching TRBD1. Trimming cost V 8 bases and J 7 bases; bases outside gene matches: 12. Germline values: CDR1 SNHLY, CDR2 FYNNEI. The CDR3 length is 14 residues. The CDR3 loop reads CASLTGTGIREQYF. The DNA of the CDR3 is TGTGCCAGCTTAACCGGGACAGGGATTCGGGAGCAGTACTTC.

This clone was counted only a few times. The V gene is TRBV12-3 or TRBV12-4, the J gene TRBJ1-1, with TRBD1 matching 7 bases. Trimming removed 5 bases from V and 7 bases from J; junction bases left unmatched: 4. The CDR3 sequence is 12 residues long. CDR3: CASSITGVEAFF. DNA for the CDR3: TGTGCCAGCAGTATTACAGGGGTTGAAGCTTTCTTT.

CDR3 nucleotide sequence: TGCGCCAGCAGCCCTCAAAGACTAGCGGGATCGGATGAGCAGTACTTC. Its translation: CASSPQRLAGSDEQYF. This chain links TRBV4-1 with TRBJ2-7, with TRBD2 matching 11 bases. This CDR3 is 16 amino acids long. V gave up 4 bases and J gave up 7 bases; unmatched junction bases: 12. CDR1 is MGHRA and CDR2 is YSYEKL in the germline V gene.

The rearrangement joins TRBV6-2 or TRBV6-3 to TRBJ2-7; weak D call: TRBD2 (5 bases). Germline assignment: CDR1 MNHEY and CDR2 SVGEGT. V dropped 2 bases and J dropped 10 bases, with 9 bases sitting between them. The CDR3 spans 11 residues. The DNA for the CDR3 is TGTGCCAGCAGTTACGGGAGTTTTCAGTACTTC. It is translated as CASSYGSFQYF.

The chain has TRBV14 and TRBJ2-7; no clear D gene. Germline V gives CDR1 SGHDN, CDR2 FVKESK. The CDR3 has 11 residues. V shed 1 base and J shed 12 bases, with 10 bases lying between them. CDR3: CASSQVGVAYF. The DNA of the CDR3 is TGTGCCAGCAGCCAAGTTGGAGTGGCGTACTTC.

The rearrangement links TRBV7-3 to TRBJ2-7, with D possibly TRBD2 on 5 matching bases. V gave up 5 bases and J gave up 6 bases, with 17 bases separating them. The CDR3 has 14 amino acids. Germline V CDR1 and CDR2: SGHTA, FQGTGA. This CDR3 is CASSPGGPGFEQYF. CDR3 nucleotide sequence: TGTGCCAGCAGCCCTGGCGGGCCCGGGTTCGAGCAGTACTTC.

This clone was seen once. The chain joins TRBV19 to TRBJ2-1; 7 bases agree with TRBD2. From germline, CDR1 is LNHDA and CDR2 SQIVND (reference sequence). Germline trimming cut 4 bases from V and 1 base from J; bases unmatched to any gene: 7. The CDR3 is made up of 16 amino acids. CDR3 in DNA: TGTGCCAGTAGTACGCGGCGGGAGCGATCCTACAATGAGCAGTTCTTC. Translation: CASSTRRERSYNEQFF. The variable domain in full, completed from reference TRBV19 and TRBJ2-1, reads DGGITQSPKYLFRKEGQNVTLSCEQNLNHDAMYWYRQDPGQGLRLIYYSQIVNDFQKGDIAEGYSVSREKKESFPLTVTSAQKNPTAFYLCASSTRRERSYNEQFFGPGTRLTVL.

The rearrangement uses TRBV19 and TRBJ1-2, with D possibly TRBD1 on 5 matching bases. CDR1 and CDR2 (germline): LNHDA, SQIVND (reference sequence). Trimming cost V 4 bases and J 8 bases, with 17 bases left between them. CDR3 length: 14 amino acids. DNA for the CDR3: TGTGCCAGTAGTACCTTAACAGGCCTGATCGGCTACACCTTC. Its protein product is CASSTLTGLIGYTF.

This chain joins TRBV12-3 or TRBV12-4 and TRBJ1-5, with D uncertain. This CDR3 has 13 amino acids. V was trimmed by 5 bases and J by 6 bases, leaving 11 bases between them. The CDR3 DNA reads TGTGCCAGCAGTCCTTCAGCGGTTCAGCCCCAGCATTTT. Its translation: CASSPSAVQPQHF.

This chain joins TRBV7-9 and TRBJ1-2; TRBD1 agrees at 10 bases. V was clipped by 5 bases and J by 7 bases; unmatched bases: 10. From germline, CDR1 is SEHNR and CDR2 FQNEAQ (reference sequence). The CDR3 has 15 amino acids. The CDR3 loop reads CASSPGQGIRGGYTF. The CDR3 coding sequence is TGTGCCAGCAGCCCGGGACAGGGGATAAGGGGTGGCTACACCTTC. Full variable domain (remainder filled in from reference TRBV7-9 and TRBJ1-2): DTGVSQNPRHKITKRGQNVTFRCDPISEHNRLYWYRQTLGQGPEFLTYFQNEAQLEKSRLLSDRFSAERPKGSFSTLEIQRTEQGDSAMYLCASSPGQGIRGGYTFGSGTRLTVV.

This chain uses TRBV7-9 with TRBJ2-7, with D possibly being TRBD1 (6 bases). Trimming stripped 5 bases from V and 4 bases from J, with 6 bases between. Looked up from germline, CDR1 is SEHNR and CDR2 is FQNEAQ (reference sequence). This CDR3 has 11 amino acids. CDR3 nucleotides: TGTGCCAGCAGCGGGACATACGAGCAGTACTTC. It yields the protein CASSGTYEQYF.

The chain joins TRBV9 to TRBJ1-6; no definite D call. This CDR3 is 14 amino acids long. The V and J ends lost 4 bases and 5 bases respectively, with 10 bases between them. Germline loops: CDR1 SGDLS, CDR2 YYNGEE. CDR3 DNA: TGTGCCAGCAGCCCCCGCGGGGATAATTCACCCCTCCACTTT. Amino acids: CASSPRGDNSPLHF.